This T cell receptor beta chain was found in a study of blood T cell repertoires in COVID-19. The repertoire was sequenced with immunoSEQ multiplex PCR; TCRdb's copy has only in-frame clones and lacks some. Of about 150,000 clones listed, roughly 84% are singletons. The origin of this receptor is a woman aged 50 to 60 with acute or convalescent COVID-19. The source material was peripheral blood.

This chain's CDR3 is CASSPSGLISTEAFF. In DNA form, the CDR3 reads TGTGCCAGCAGCCCCAGCGGGTTAATCAGCACTGAAGCTTTCTTT. The chain uses TRBV2 and TRBJ1-1; D is uncertain. The CDR3 runs to 15 residues. Germline-derived CDR1 and CDR2 are SNHLY and FYNNEI. V lost 6 bases and J 4 bases, leaving 18 bases between the germline ends.